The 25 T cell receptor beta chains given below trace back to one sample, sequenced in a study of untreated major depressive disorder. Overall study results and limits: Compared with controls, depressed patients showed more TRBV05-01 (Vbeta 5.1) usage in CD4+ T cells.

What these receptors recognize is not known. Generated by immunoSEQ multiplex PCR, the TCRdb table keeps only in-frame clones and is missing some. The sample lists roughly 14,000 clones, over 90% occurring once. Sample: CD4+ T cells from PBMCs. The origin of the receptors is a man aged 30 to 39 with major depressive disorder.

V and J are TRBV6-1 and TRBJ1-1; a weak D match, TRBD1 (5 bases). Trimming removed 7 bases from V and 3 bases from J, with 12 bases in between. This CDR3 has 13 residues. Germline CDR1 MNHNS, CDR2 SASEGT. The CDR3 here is CASKQVAHTEAFF. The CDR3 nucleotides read TGTGCCAGCAAACAGGTGGCTCACACTGAAGCTTTCTTT.

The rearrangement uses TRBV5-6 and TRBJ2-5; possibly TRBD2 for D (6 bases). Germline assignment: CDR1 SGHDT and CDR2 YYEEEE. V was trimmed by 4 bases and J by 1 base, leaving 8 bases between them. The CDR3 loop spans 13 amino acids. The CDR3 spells CASSLEGQETQYF. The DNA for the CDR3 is TGTGCCAGCAGCCTGGAGGGCCAAGAGACCCAGTACTTC.

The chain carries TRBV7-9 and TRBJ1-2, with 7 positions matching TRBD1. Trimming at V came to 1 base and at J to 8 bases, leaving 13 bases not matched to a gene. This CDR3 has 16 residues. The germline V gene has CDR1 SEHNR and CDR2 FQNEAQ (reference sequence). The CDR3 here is CASSLEGAQAVLGYTF. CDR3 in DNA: TGTGCCAGCAGCTTAGAGGGGGCGCAGGCGGTTTTAGGCTACACCTTC.

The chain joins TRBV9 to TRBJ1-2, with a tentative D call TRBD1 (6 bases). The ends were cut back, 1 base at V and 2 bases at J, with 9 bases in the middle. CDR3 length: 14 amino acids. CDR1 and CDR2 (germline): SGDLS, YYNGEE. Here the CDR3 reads CASSVSTGNYGYTF. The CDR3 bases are TGTGCCAGCAGCGTATCGACAGGCAACTATGGCTACACCTTC.

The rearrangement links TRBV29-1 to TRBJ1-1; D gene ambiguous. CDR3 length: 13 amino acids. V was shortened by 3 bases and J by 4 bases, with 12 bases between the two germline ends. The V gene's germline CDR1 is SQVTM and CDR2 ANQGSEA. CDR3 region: CSVESSGVTEAFF. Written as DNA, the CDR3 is TGCAGCGTTGAGTCGTCAGGAGTCACTGAAGCTTTCTTT.

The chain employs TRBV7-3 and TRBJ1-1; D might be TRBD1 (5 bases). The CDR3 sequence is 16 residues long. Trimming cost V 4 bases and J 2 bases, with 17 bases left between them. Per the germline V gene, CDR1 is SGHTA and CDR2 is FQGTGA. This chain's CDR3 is CASSSRQGTFNTEAFF. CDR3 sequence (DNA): TGTGCCAGCAGCTCTAGGCAGGGTACCTTTAACACTGAAGCTTTCTTT.

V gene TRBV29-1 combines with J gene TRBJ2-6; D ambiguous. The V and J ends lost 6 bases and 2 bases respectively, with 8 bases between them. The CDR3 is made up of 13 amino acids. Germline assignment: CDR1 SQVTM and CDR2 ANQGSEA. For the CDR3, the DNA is TGCAGCGTCCGGACGGCTGGGGCCAACGTCCTGACTTTC. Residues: CSVRTAGANVLTF.

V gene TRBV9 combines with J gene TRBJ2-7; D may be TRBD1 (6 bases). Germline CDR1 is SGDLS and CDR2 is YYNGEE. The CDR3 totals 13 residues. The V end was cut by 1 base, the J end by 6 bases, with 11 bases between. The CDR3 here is CASSVRLQGEQYF. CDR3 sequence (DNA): TGTGCCAGCAGCGTAAGGTTACAGGGCGAGCAGTACTTC.

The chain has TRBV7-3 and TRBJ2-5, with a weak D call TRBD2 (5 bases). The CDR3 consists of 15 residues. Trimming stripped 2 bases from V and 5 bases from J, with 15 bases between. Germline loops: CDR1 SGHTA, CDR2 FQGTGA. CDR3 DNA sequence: TGTGCCAGCAGCTTAGGAGGACCAAGAGGGGAGACCCAGTACTTC. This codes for CASSLGGPRGETQYF.

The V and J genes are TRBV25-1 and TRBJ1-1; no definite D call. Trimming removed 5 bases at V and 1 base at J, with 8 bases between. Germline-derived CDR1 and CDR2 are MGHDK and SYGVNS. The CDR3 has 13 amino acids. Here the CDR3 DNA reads TGTGCCAGCAGTCATACCGGGAACACTGAAGCTTTCTTT. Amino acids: CASSHTGNTEAFF.

CDR3 DNA sequence: TGTGCCAGCAAACTAGCGGGGTTCGGGACCCAGTACTTC. Protein product: CASKLAGFGTQYF. J is TRBJ2-5 and V is TRBV5-6; 10 nucleotides agree with TRBD2. From germline, CDR1 is SGHDT and CDR2 YYEEEE. With V trimmed by 6 bases and J by 7 bases, 6 bases remained unmatched. The CDR3 has 13 amino acids.

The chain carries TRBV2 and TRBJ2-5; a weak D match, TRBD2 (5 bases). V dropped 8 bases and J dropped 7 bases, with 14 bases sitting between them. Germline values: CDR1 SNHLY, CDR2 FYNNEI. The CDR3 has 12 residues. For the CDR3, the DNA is TGTGCCAGCGTCGCGACCGGAGGGACCCAGTACTTC. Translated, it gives CASVATGGTQYF.

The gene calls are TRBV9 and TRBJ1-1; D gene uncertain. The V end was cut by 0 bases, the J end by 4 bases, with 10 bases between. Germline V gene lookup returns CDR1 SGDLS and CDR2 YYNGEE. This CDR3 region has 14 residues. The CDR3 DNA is TGTGCCAGCAGCGTAGGGGTAGAGGTCACTGAAGCTTTCTTT. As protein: CASSVGVEVTEAFF.

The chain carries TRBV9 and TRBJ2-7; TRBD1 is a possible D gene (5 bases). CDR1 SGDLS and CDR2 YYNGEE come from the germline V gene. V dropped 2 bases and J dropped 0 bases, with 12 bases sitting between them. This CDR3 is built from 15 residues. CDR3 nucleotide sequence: TGTGCCAGCAGCGTGCAATCAGGGCCCTCCTACGAGCAGTACTTC. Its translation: CASSVQSGPSYEQYF.

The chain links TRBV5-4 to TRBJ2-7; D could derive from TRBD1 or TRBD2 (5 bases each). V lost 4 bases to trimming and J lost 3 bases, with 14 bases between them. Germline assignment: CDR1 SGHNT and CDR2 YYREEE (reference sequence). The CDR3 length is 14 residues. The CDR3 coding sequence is TGTGCCAGCAGCCGGCTGGGGGAGCTCTACGAGCAGTACTTC. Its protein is CASSRLGELYEQYF.

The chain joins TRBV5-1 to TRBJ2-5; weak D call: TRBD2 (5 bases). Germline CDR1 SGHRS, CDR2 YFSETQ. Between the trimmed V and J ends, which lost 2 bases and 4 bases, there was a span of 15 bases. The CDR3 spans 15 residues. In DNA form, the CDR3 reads TGCGCCAGCAGCTTCGCTGGGAGTCTTGGAGAGACCCAGTACTTC. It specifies CASSFAGSLGETQYF.

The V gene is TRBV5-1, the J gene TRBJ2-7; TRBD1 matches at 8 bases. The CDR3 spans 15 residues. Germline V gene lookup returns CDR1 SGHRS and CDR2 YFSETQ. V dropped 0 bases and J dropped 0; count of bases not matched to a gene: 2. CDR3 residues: CASSLDRGSSYEQYF. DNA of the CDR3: TGCGCCAGCAGCTTGGACAGGGGGAGCTCCTACGAGCAGTACTTC.

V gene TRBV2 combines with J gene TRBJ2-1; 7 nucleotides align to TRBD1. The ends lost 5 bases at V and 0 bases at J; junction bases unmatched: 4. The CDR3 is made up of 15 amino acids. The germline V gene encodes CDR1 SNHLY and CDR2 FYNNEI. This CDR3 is CASSPRGISYNEQFF. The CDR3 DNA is TGTGCCAGCAGTCCCAGGGGGATCTCCTACAATGAGCAGTTCTTC.

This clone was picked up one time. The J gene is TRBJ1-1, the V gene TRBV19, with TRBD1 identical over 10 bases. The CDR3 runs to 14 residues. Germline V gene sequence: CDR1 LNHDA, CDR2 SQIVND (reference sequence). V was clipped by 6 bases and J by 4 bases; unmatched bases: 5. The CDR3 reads CASSFWDRGTEAFF. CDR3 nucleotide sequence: TGTGCCAGTAGCTTCTGGGACAGGGGCACTGAAGCTTTCTTT.

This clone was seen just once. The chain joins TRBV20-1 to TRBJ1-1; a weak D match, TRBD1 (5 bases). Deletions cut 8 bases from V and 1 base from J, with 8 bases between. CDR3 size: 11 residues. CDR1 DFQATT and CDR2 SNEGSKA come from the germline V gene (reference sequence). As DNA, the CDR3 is TGCAGTCCCCAGGGGAACACTGAAGCTTTCTTT. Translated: CSPQGNTEAFF.

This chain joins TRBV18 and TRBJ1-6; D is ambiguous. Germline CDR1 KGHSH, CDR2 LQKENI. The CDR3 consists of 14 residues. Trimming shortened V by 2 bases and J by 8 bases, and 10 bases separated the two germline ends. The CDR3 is CASSPVGTDSPLHF. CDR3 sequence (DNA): TGTGCCAGCTCACCAGTCGGTACGGATTCACCCCTCCACTTT.

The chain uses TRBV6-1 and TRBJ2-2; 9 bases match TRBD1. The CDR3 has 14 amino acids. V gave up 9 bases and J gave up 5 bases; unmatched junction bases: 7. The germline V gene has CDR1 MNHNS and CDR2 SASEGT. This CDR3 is CASRTGATTGELFF. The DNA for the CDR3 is TGTGCCAGTAGGACAGGGGCGACGACCGGGGAGCTGTTTTTT.

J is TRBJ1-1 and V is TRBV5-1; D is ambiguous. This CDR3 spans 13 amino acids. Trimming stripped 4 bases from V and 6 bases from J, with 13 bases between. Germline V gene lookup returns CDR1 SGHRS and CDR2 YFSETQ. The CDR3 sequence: CASSPDLLAEAFF. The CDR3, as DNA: TGCGCCAGCAGCCCGGACTTGTTAGCTGAAGCTTTCTTT.

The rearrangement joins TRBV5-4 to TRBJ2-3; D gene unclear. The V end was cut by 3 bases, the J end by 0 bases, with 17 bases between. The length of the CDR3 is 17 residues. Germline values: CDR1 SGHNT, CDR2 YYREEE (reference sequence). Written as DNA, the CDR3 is TGTGCCAGCAGCTCTCCGACCCTAGAGTCTAGCACAGATACGCAGTATTTT. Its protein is CASSSPTLESSTDTQYF. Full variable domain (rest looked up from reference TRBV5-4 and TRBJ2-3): ETGVTQSPTHLIKTRGQQVTLRCSSQSGHNTVSWYQQALGQGPQFIFQYYREEENGRGNFPPRFSGLQFPNYSSELNVNALELDDSALYLCASSSPTLESSTDTQYFGPGTRLTVL.

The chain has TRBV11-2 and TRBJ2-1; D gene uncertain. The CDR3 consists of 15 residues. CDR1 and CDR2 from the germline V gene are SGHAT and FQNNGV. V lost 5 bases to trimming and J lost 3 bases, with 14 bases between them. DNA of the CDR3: TGTGCCAGCAGCCCAGACATTCCCCTCTACAATGAGCAGTTCTTC. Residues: CASSPDIPLYNEQFF.